These 32 T cell receptor beta chains came from one sample sequenced in a study of CD8+ T cells in alopecia areata. The treatment here: oral pan-JAK inhibitor, 5-10 mg twice daily. Extraction and reverse transcription of RNA yielded cDNA as the sequencing template. The repertoire was sequenced with immunoSEQ multiplex PCR; TCRdb's copy has only in-frame clones and lacks some. Counted here are more than 200,000 clones, roughly 40% occurring once; the ten biggest clones make up 2% to 3%. The sequenced sample was CD4+ T cells sorted from blood, obtained at approximately week 37, from a patient treated with tofacitinib. Source of these receptors: a human donor with alopecia areata.

This clone was seen only a few times. V usage is TRBV7-3 and J usage is TRBJ2-7; TRBD1 matches 8 bases. This CDR3 has 15 residues. After removal of 0 bases from V and 3 bases from J, the junction contained 4 bases not matched to a gene. CDR1 SGHTA and CDR2 FQGTGA come from the germline V gene. In DNA, the CDR3 is TGTGCCAGCAGCTTAACGTCAGGACAGGGCTACGAGCAGTACTTC. Protein: CASSLTSGQGYEQYF.

This clone came up many times. This chain connects TRBV7-9 to TRBJ1-2, with D perhaps TRBD1 (5 bases). Germline V gene data show CDR1 as SEHNR and CDR2 as FQNEAQ (reference sequence). The CDR3 has 14 residues. The ends were cut back, 1 base at V and 7 bases at J, with 13 bases in the middle. The CDR3 coding sequence is TGTGCCAGCAGCTTAGGCACCTGGGGGATTGGCTACACCTTC. This gives the protein CASSLGTWGIGYTF.

This clone was picked up a small number of times. This sequence joins TRBV19 and TRBJ2-4; D may correspond to TRBD1 or TRBD2 (5 bases each). Germline V gives CDR1 LNHDA, CDR2 SQIVND (reference sequence). CDR3 length: 19 amino acids. With 0 bases removed from V and 0 bases from J, the gap between germline ends came to 18 bases. The CDR3 spells CASSIDLRERTLAKNIQYF. The CDR3 nucleotides read TGTGCCAGTAGTATAGATCTAAGGGAGCGGACATTAGCCAAAAACATTCAGTACTTC.

The chain employs TRBV29-1 and TRBJ2-2, with D perhaps TRBD2 (6 bases). Deletions cut 7 bases from V and 1 base from J, with 13 bases between. The CDR3 is 14 amino acids. The germline gives CDR1 SQVTM, CDR2 ANQGSEA. CDR3 bases: TGCAGCGCTTACGAAGCGGGGAACACCGGGGAGCTGTTTTTT. Translated, it gives CSAYEAGNTGELFF.

This chain connects TRBV7-9 to TRBJ2-7, with D possibly called TRBD1 or TRBD2 (5 bases each). CDR3 length: 14 residues. Trimming took 7 bases from V and 5 from J, leaving 18 bases between them. Per germline, CDR1 SEHNR and CDR2 FQNEAQ (reference sequence). CDR3 amino acids: CASTDPRDPDEQYF. Here the CDR3 DNA reads TGTGCCAGCACCGACCCCAGGGACCCCGACGAGCAGTACTTC.

The rearrangement uses TRBV15 and TRBJ1-5, with 8 bases identical to TRBD1. The CDR3 loop spans 15 amino acids. After removal of 2 bases from V and 7 bases from J, the junction contained 7 bases not matched to a gene. Germline CDR1 LNHNV, CDR2 YYDKDF (reference sequence). CDR3 DNA: TGTGCCACCAGCAGACAGGGGGCACAGGTCCAGCCCCAGCATTTT. Protein product: CATSRQGAQVQPQHF.

The sample holds one count of this clone. The rearrangement joins TRBV28 to TRBJ2-1, with TRBD1 matching 8 bases. The V gene end was trimmed by 5 bases and the J gene end by 7 bases; junction bases not matched to a gene: 7. The CDR3 is 14 residues long. Germline CDR1 reads MDHEN; CDR2 reads SYDVKM. CDR3 nucleotide sequence: TGTGCCAGCAGTACTAGGACAGGGTGGAATGAGCAGTTCTTC. It translates to CASSTRTGWNEQFF.

This clone was counted a few times. The chain links TRBV9 to TRBJ2-2; D is unclear. Trimming took 3 bases from V and 4 from J, leaving 10 bases between them. The CDR3 is 14 amino acids. Germline V lookup: CDR1 SGDLS, CDR2 YYNGEE. The DNA for the CDR3 is TGTGCCAGCAGCGCGGGTCCGGCCACCGGGGAGCTGTTTTTT. This encodes CASSAGPATGELFF.

This chain links TRBV7-9 with TRBJ1-2; the match to TRBD1 covers 7 bases. This CDR3 spans 14 amino acids. J was trimmed by 2 bases and V by 3 bases; bases with no gene match: 3. Germline lookup yields CDR1 SEHNR and CDR2 FQNEAQ (reference sequence). CDR3 coding DNA: TGTGCCAGCAGCTTCCAACAGGGGAACTATGGCTACACCTTC. Translated: CASSFQQGNYGYTF.

In its sample, this clone was seen a few times. The V call is TRBV29-1, the J call TRBJ1-1; D unclear. The germline CDR1 and CDR2 sequences are SQVTM and ANQGSEA. Trimming took 3 bases from V and 1 from J, leaving 9 bases between them. The CDR3 consists of 13 residues. The CDR3 DNA follows: TGCAGCGTTGACGGCAGCCCGAACACTGAAGCTTTCTTT. Its translation: CSVDGSPNTEAFF. The complete variable domain, with remaining parts taken from reference TRBV29-1 and TRBJ1-1, reads SAVISQKPSRDICQRGTSLTIQCQVDSQVTMMFWYRQQPGQSLTLIATANQGSEATYESGFVIDKFPISRPNLTFSTLTVSNMSPEDSSIYLCSVDGSPNTEAFFGQGTRLTVV.

The rearrangement joins TRBV29-1 to TRBJ2-3, with 8 bases fitting TRBD2. Germline lookup yields CDR1 SQVTM and CDR2 ANQGSEA. This CDR3 has 11 residues. In DNA, the CDR3 is TGCGGCGGGGGGAAATGGGATACGCAGTATTTT. Residues: CGGGKWDTQYF.

This clone was seen repeatedly, ten times or more. Other DNA sequences in this sample translate to the same CDR3. The J gene is TRBJ2-5, the V gene TRBV4-3; D is uncertain. Trimming shortened V by 1 base and J by 5 bases, and 8 bases separated the two germline ends. This CDR3 comprises 13 residues. Germline V lookup: CDR1 LGHNA, CDR2 YSLEER. The CDR3 reads CASSQGGRETQYF. In nucleotides, the CDR3 is TGCGCCAGCAGCCAAGGGGGTAGGGAGACCCAGTACTTC.

The chain employs TRBV29-1 and TRBJ2-1, with 10 bases fitting TRBD1. With V trimmed by 7 bases and J by 7 bases, 13 bases remained unmatched. Germline lookup yields CDR1 SQVTM and CDR2 ANQGSEA. This CDR3 comprises 15 residues. The DNA of the CDR3 is TGCAGCGCCAGGACAGGGGGAAGATGGAGAAATGAGCAGTTCTTC. Its translation: CSARTGGRWRNEQFF.

Points on this clone: This sample includes further DNA sequences coding for the same CDR3. The CDR3 region has the DNA TGCGCCAGCAGCTTTACTAGCGGAAGCACAGATACGCAGTATTTT. Translated: CASSFTSGSTDTQYF. V usage is TRBV5-1 and J usage is TRBJ2-3; TRBD2 agrees at 8 bases. Trimming at V came to 2 bases and at J to 0 bases, leaving 2 bases not matched to a gene. CDR1 is SGHRS, CDR2 YFSETQ, per germline. CDR3 length equals 15 residues. Complete variable domain (other parts from reference TRBV5-1 and TRBJ2-3): KAGVTQTPRYLIKTRGQQVTLSCSPISGHRSVSWYQQTPGQGLQFLFEYFSETQRNKGNFPGRFSGRQFSNSRSEMNVSTLELGDSALYLCASSFTSGSTDTQYFGPGTRLTVL.

The V call is TRBV29-1, the J call TRBJ2-5, with TRBD2 matching 14 bases. V dropped 6 bases and J dropped 5; count of bases not matched to a gene: 2. The germline CDR1 and CDR2 sequences are SQVTM and ANQGSEA. The CDR3 is made up of 13 amino acids. The CDR3 region is CSVGLAGAETQYF. CDR3 sequence (DNA): TGCAGCGTGGGACTAGCGGGAGCGGAGACCCAGTACTTC.

V usage is TRBV30 and J usage is TRBJ2-7, with D perhaps given as TRBD1 or TRBD2 (5 bases each). V gave up 6 bases and J gave up 3 bases, with 15 bases separating them. From germline, CDR1 is GTSNPN and CDR2 SVGIG (reference sequence). The CDR3 is made up of 13 amino acids. The CDR3 DNA sequence: TGTGCCTGCAAAACCGGGACCGACTACGAGCAGTACTTC. Its protein is CACKTGTDYEQYF.

The chain joins TRBV30 to TRBJ1-5, with D maybe TRBD1 (5 bases). Between the trimmed V and J ends, which lost 2 bases and 2 bases, there was a span of 13 bases. In germline, CDR1 is GTSNPN, CDR2 SVGIG (reference sequence). The CDR3 totals 15 residues. The CDR3 region has the DNA TGTGCCTGGAGTAGTCAGGGTCTGGGCAATCAGCCCCAGCATTTT. Protein sequence: CAWSSQGLGNQPQHF. Drawing the rest from reference TRBV30 and TRBJ1-5, the complete variable domain is SQTIHQWPATLVQPVGSPLSLECTVEGTSNPNLYWYRQAAGRGLQLLFYSVGIGQISSEVPQNLSASRPQDRQFILSSKKLLLSDSGFYLCAWSSQGLGNQPQHFGDGTRLSIL.

This chain joins TRBV18 and TRBJ2-7; weak D call: TRBD2 (6 bases). The V gene lost 5 bases and the J gene lost 3 bases, with 11 bases spanning the gap. Germline CDR1 is KGHSH and CDR2 is LQKENI. The CDR3 runs 13 residues. This CDR3 reads CASSGRRGYEQYF. CDR3 bases: TGTGCCAGCTCAGGGAGGCGGGGCTACGAGCAGTACTTC.

This clone was seen more than once but under ten times. The V and J genes are TRBV30 and TRBJ1-5; no firm D call. CDR1 is GTSNPN, CDR2 SVGIG, per germline (reference sequence). CDR3 length: 15 residues. Trimming cost V 7 bases and J 4 bases, with 20 bases left between them. CDR3 coding DNA: TGTGCCTTCATTAGCAAGCATCTCTCAAATCAGCCCCAGCATTTT. Protein sequence: CAFISKHLSNQPQHF.

The chain recombines TRBV19 with TRBJ2-7, with 8 nucleotides matching TRBD2. In germline, CDR1 is LNHDA, CDR2 SQIVND (reference sequence). The J segment lost 5 bases and the V segment lost 3 bases, leaving 3 bases of the junction unmatched. The CDR3 spans 13 residues. The CDR3 region has the DNA TGTGCCAGTAGTATGGAGCGGGGGCACGAGCAGTACTTC. It encodes CASSMERGHEQYF.

This CDR3 is CASSPQGADTEAFF. CDR3 bases: TGTGCCAGCTCACCACAGGGAGCGGACACTGAAGCTTTCTTT. V and J are TRBV18 and TRBJ1-1; D is unclear. Trimming stripped 1 base from V and 3 bases from J, with 9 bases between. Germline V CDR1 and CDR2: KGHSH, LQKENI. The CDR3 contains 14 residues.

This rearrangement joins TRBV15 to TRBJ2-6; the D is unclear. Per the germline V gene, CDR1 is LNHNV and CDR2 is YYDKDF (reference sequence). V was pared by 6 bases and J by 1 base, with 7 bases between. There are 14 residues in the CDR3. The CDR3, as DNA: TGTGCCACCAGTACGGAGTCTGGGGCCAACGTCCTGACTTTC. It translates to CATSTESGANVLTF.

A few counts support this clone. CDR3 sequence reads: CASSFWTGGTETQYF. The CDR3 bases are TGTGCCAGCAGCTTCTGGACAGGGGGAACGGAGACCCAGTACTTC. The rearrangement uses TRBV7-3 and TRBJ2-5; 10 bases are shared with TRBD1. Trimming removed 3 bases from V and 5 bases from J; junction bases left unmatched: 6. The CDR3 runs 15 residues. Looked up from germline, CDR1 is SGHTA and CDR2 is FQGTGA.

This chain links TRBV5-1 with TRBJ2-5, with D perhaps TRBD2 (6 bases). The germline V gene encodes CDR1 SGHRS and CDR2 YFSETQ. The CDR3 is 14 amino acids. The germline V and J ends were trimmed by 4 bases and 13 bases, with 23 bases remaining between them. The CDR3 reads CASSPPPGGSRRYF. The CDR3 coding sequence is TGCGCCAGCAGCCCTCCCCCTGGGGGGTCCCGTCGGTACTTC.

V and J are TRBV30 and TRBJ2-1; 8 positions agree with TRBD2. The trim removed 0 bases at V and 7 bases at J, leaving 11 bases unmatched. The CDR3 extends over 16 amino acids. Germline V gene lookup returns CDR1 GTSNPN and CDR2 SVGIG (reference sequence). This CDR3 is CAWSVPRGGRRNEQFF. The CDR3 region has the DNA TGTGCCTGGAGTGTCCCAAGGGGCGGGAGGAGGAATGAGCAGTTCTTC.

The V gene is TRBV11-2, the J gene TRBJ1-2; TRBD1 matches at 10 bases. Germline CDR1 is SGHAT and CDR2 is FQNNGV. J lost 7 bases, V lost 1 base, and 6 bases had no gene match. The CDR3 sequence is 15 residues long. The CDR3 loop reads CASSLGGTGDFGYTF. In DNA, the CDR3 is TGTGCCAGCAGCTTAGGTGGGACAGGGGATTTTGGCTACACCTTC.

This chain connects TRBV25-1 to TRBJ1-1; a weak D match, TRBD1 (5 bases). Per the germline V gene, CDR1 is MGHDK and CDR2 is SYGVNS. There are 15 residues in the CDR3. V was cut by 8 bases and J by 4 bases, with 20 bases left in between. The CDR3, as DNA: TGTGCCAGCGGGCGACTAGGTGTGGGGACCACTGAAGCTTTCTTT. Its translation is CASGRLGVGTTEAFF.

V is TRBV28 and J is TRBJ2-5; D not certain. CDR3 length: 13 residues. Germline V CDR1 and CDR2: MDHEN, SYDVKM. Trimming shortened V by 5 bases and J by 0 bases, and 7 bases separated the two germline ends. CDR3 DNA: TGTGCCAGCAGTCGACGAGACCAAGAGACCCAGTACTTC. Translation gives CASSRRDQETQYF.

This clone was found a few times. The J gene is TRBJ2-7, the V gene TRBV5-1, with 7 nucleotides matching TRBD2. Germline CDR1 SGHRS, CDR2 YFSETQ. V was pared by 4 bases and J by 0 bases, with 7 bases of the junction left unmatched. The CDR3 totals 15 residues. CDR3 region: CASSGGLRGSYEQYF. The CDR3 DNA reads as TGCGCCAGCAGCGGGGGACTACGAGGCTCCTACGAGCAGTACTTC.

A few counts support this clone. J is TRBJ2-5 and V is TRBV29-1, with a possible D match to TRBD2 (6 bases). CDR3 length: 12 amino acids. V lost 3 bases, J lost 5 bases, and 10 bases lay in between. The germline gives CDR1 SQVTM, CDR2 ANQGSEA. Here the CDR3 DNA reads TGCAGCGTTGAGTGGAGGGAGGAGACCCAGTACTTC. Amino acids: CSVEWREETQYF.

This rearrangement joins TRBV4-3 to TRBJ2-1; TRBD1 might be the D (6 bases). Trimming stripped 1 base from V and 2 bases from J, with 21 bases between. The CDR3 extends over 19 amino acids. The germline V gene has CDR1 LGHNA and CDR2 YSLEER. In DNA form, the CDR3 reads TGCGCCAGCAGCCAAGTCTGGAGTGGGGGCCTCACAGCCTACAATGAGCAGTTCTTC. It encodes CASSQVWSGGLTAYNEQFF.

The chain recombines TRBV7-2 with TRBJ2-5; the match to TRBD2 covers 8 bases. The germline V gene has CDR1 SGHTA and CDR2 FQGNSA. The CDR3 runs to 15 residues. With 5 bases clipped from V and 4 bases from J, the junction kept 9 bases outside the gene matches. CDR3 sequence (DNA): TGTGCCAGCAGCCCTAGGCCGAGCGGGGGAGAGACCCAGTACTTC. It specifies CASSPRPSGGETQYF. Based on the CDR3 plus reference TRBV7-2 and TRBJ2-5, the full variable domain is GAGVSQSPSNKVTEKGKDVELRCDPISGHTALYWYRQSLGQGLEFLIYFQGNSAPDKSGLPSDRFSAERTGGSVSTLTIQRTQQEDSAVYLCASSPRPSGGETQYFGPGTRLLVL.